The clone carrying this TCR beta chain has a single count. The entry originates in a study of control samples from healthy donors and cancer patients. The length of the CDR3 is 15 residues. CDR1 and CDR2 (germline): MNHEY, SVGAGI. J gave up 3 bases and V 4 bases, and 5 bases lay outside the gene matches. TCRdb's copy holds only in-frame clones and misses some; the assay was immunoSEQ multiplex PCR. The sample consists of 100,000 to 150,000 clones, about 90% of them appearing once. What was sequenced was blood. The V and J genes are TRBV6-5 and TRBJ2-2; 7 bases agree with TRBD1. The receptor comes from a woman between 45 and 60 years old in good health. The CDR3 DNA sequence: TGTGCCAGCAGTTTTGAGGGGGCGGACACCGGGGAGCTGTTTTTT. Amino acids: CASSFEGADTGELFF.